Following are 32 T cell receptor beta chains from one sample sequenced in a study of human T cells and chemical hapten exposure. The time point here: patch test 1, 2 weeks after DPC sensitization. As for treatment: therapeutic diphenylcyclopropenone sensitization with weekly scalp DPC. TCRdb recomputed calls from the RACE reads with MiXCR, one row per CDR3 protein. Of about 380,000 distinct CDR3 sequences in the sample, about 4.4% were seen once. The sequences come from whole blood, collected in connection with sensitization to the hapten diphenylcyclopropenone (DPC). These receptors came from a woman aged 45-65 years with alopecia areata. Some clones in this sample may be carry-over from other donors' samples.

This clonotype was recorded at least ten times. This sequence joins TRBV7-8 and TRBJ2-3; 7 bases map to TRBD1. J was trimmed by 2 bases and V by 1 base; bases with no gene match: 6. Germline loops: CDR1 SGHVS, CDR2 FQNEAQ. There are 16 residues in the CDR3. This chain's CDR3 is CASSLGTGLFTDTQYF. The CDR3 nucleotides read TGTGCCAGCAGCTTAGGGACAGGATTATTCACAGATACGCAGTATTTT.

This clonotype was observed a few times. The rearrangement uses TRBV28 and TRBJ1-5, with D unresolved. CDR1 is MDHEN and CDR2 is SYDVKM in the germline V gene. Trimming shortened V by 0 bases and J by 0 bases, and 9 bases separated the two germline ends. This CDR3 is built from 16 residues. The CDR3 DNA reads as TGTGCCAGCAGTTTATGGCAGACCTATAGCAATCAGCCCCAGCATTTT. This encodes CASSLWQTYSNQPQHF. The whole variable domain, filled in from reference TRBV28 and TRBJ1-5, reads DVKVTQSSRYLVKRTGEKVFLECVQDMDHENMFWYRQDPGLGLRLIYFSYDVKMKEKGDIPEGYSVSREKKERFSLILESASTNQTSMYLCASSLWQTYSNQPQHFGDGTRLSIL.

About this clonotype itself: A read error may produce the germline difference seen at one junction end. The chain carries TRBV28 and TRBJ1-5; the D gene is possibly TRBD1 (5 bases). There are 16 residues in the CDR3. Per germline, CDR1 MDHEN and CDR2 SYDVKM. CDR3 loop: CPSSPRGGVGNQPQHF. CDR3 nucleotides: TGTCCCAGCAGTCCTCGAGGAGGGGTTGGCAATCAGCCCCAGCATTTT. The variable domain in full, completed from reference TRBV28 and TRBJ1-5, reads DVKVTQSSRYLVKRTGEKVFLECVQDMDHENMFWYRQDPGLGLRLIYFSYDVKMKEKGDIPEGYSVSREKKERFSLILESASTNQTSMYLCPSSPRGGVGNQPQHFGDGTRLSIL.

This clonotype was observed many times. V is TRBV6-5 and J is TRBJ2-1, with TRBD2 matching 13 bases. CDR3 length: 16 residues. The germline gives CDR1 MNHEY, CDR2 SVGAGI. Germline trimming cut 6 bases from V and 0 bases from J; bases unmatched to any gene: 2. CDR3 DNA sequence: TGTGCCAGCAGGCGGACTAGCGGGAGCTCCTACAATGAGCAGTTCTTC. This sequence encodes CASRRTSGSSYNEQFF.

This chain links TRBV7-9 with TRBJ2-7, with D maybe TRBD2 (6 bases). CDR1 and CDR2 from the germline V gene are SEHNR and FQNEAQ (reference sequence). Trimming cost V 5 bases and J 1 base, with 15 bases left between them. The CDR3 covers 15 residues. CDR3 nucleotide sequence: TGTGCCAGCAGCCCCATGGAGGGATTATCCTACGAGCAGTACTTC. It yields the protein CASSPMEGLSYEQYF.

The sample holds a few counts of this clonotype. The CDR3 DNA is TGTGCCAGCAGCGAGGGGCCAGGGACGCAGTATTTT. Its translation: CASSEGPGTQYF. The chain combines TRBV11-2 with TRBJ2-3, with D possibly called TRBD1 or TRBD2 (5 bases each). The CDR3 totals 12 residues. The germline gives CDR1 SGHAT, CDR2 FQNNGV. V was shortened by 5 bases and J by 9 bases, with 12 bases between the two germline ends. Variable domain in full (rest from reference TRBV11-2 and TRBJ2-3): EAGVAQSPRYKIIEKRQSVAFWCNPISGHATLYWYQQILGQGPKLLIQFQNNGVVDDSQLPKDRFSAERLKGVDSTLKIQPAKLEDSAVYLCASSEGPGTQYFGPGTRLTVL.

This clonotype was counted ten times or more. J is TRBJ2-7 and V is TRBV18; a possible D gene is TRBD1 (6 bases). The CDR3 has 14 amino acids. Germline CDR1 is KGHSH and CDR2 is LQKENI. The ends were cut back, 4 bases at V and 0 bases at J, with 10 bases in the middle. The CDR3: CASSLRTDSYEQYF. Here the CDR3 DNA reads TGTGCCAGCTCACTTAGGACAGACTCCTACGAGCAGTACTTC.

This clonotype has at least ten counts. This chain joins TRBV15 and TRBJ2-3; perhaps TRBD2 as D (6 bases). Germline-derived CDR1 and CDR2 are LNHNV and YYDKDF (reference sequence). The V and J ends lost 1 base and 2 bases respectively, with 13 bases between them. This CDR3 contains 16 residues. The CDR3 region has the DNA TGTGCCACCAGCAGAGGACTAGAGCAATCCACAGATACGCAGTATTTT. This encodes CATSRGLEQSTDTQYF.

This clonotype appeared a few times. The chain couples TRBV5-5 to TRBJ1-5, with D possibly TRBD1 on 5 matching bases. Germline lookup yields CDR1 SGHKS and CDR2 YYEKEE (reference sequence). With 1 base removed from V and 4 bases from J, the gap between germline ends came to 12 bases. CDR3 length equals 15 residues. The CDR3 nucleotides are TGTGCCAGCAGCTTGTGGTTAGGGGATAATCAGCCCCAGCATTTT. Protein sequence: CASSLWLGDNQPQHF.

This clonotype has at least ten counts. The V call is TRBV24-1, the J call TRBJ2-3, with 11 bases matching TRBD2. CDR3 length: 15 residues. Trimming at V came to 5 bases and at J to 5 bases, leaving 5 bases not matched to a gene. The germline CDR1 and CDR2 sequences are KGHDR and SFDVKD. Here the CDR3 reads CATSGVAGGGDTQYF. DNA of the CDR3: TGTGCCACCAGTGGTGTAGCGGGAGGGGGAGATACGCAGTATTTT.

This chain uses TRBV4-1 with TRBJ1-1; D call uncertain. CDR1 is MGHRA and CDR2 is YSYEKL in the germline V gene. The CDR3 totals 15 residues. V lost 4 bases and J lost 4, with 16 bases in between. The CDR3 reads CASSPRWRAGTEAFF. CDR3 sequence (DNA): TGCGCCAGCAGCCCCAGGTGGAGGGCGGGCACTGAAGCTTTCTTT.

Many counts were recorded for this clonotype. As DNA, the CDR3 is TGCAGTGCTCACTTCAGCTCCTACAATGAGCAGTTCTTC. Translation: CSAHFSSYNEQFF. The chain uses TRBV20-1 and TRBJ2-1; no definite D call. The CDR3 covers 13 residues. Looked up from germline, CDR1 is DFQATT and CDR2 is SNEGSKA (reference sequence). Trimming took off 5 bases at V and 0 bases at J, with 8 bases between the two ends.

Details on this clonotype: A much larger clone differs from this one at a single base, so this may be a read error. The rearrangement joins TRBV27 to TRBJ2-1; 11 nucleotides line up with TRBD2. There are 15 residues in the CDR3. The V segment lost 3 bases and the J segment 6 bases; nucleotides outside the gene matches: 4. CDR1 and CDR2 from the germline V gene are MNHEY and SMNVEV (reference sequence). The chain's CDR3 is CASSFSGGAFNEQFF. The CDR3 bases are TGTGCCAGCAGTTTTAGCGGGGGGGCCTTCAATGAGCAGTTCTTC.

The V call is TRBV3-1, the J call TRBJ1-1; D is undetermined. The CDR3 covers 15 residues. Germline assignment: CDR1 LGHDT and CDR2 YNNKEL (reference sequence). Trimming cost V 3 bases and J 4 bases, with 15 bases left between them. CDR3 region: CASSHLTVIGTEAFF. CDR3 nucleotides: TGTGCCAGCAGCCACCTGACGGTGATTGGCACTGAAGCTTTCTTT.

The V and J genes are TRBV5-4 and TRBJ1-2, with D possibly matching TRBD1 (5 bases). The CDR3 totals 13 residues. Trimming left V 4 bases short and J 8 bases short, with 15 bases between. The germline V gene has CDR1 SGHNT and CDR2 YYREEE (reference sequence). This CDR3 reads CASSQTEGHGYTF. For the CDR3, the DNA is TGTGCCAGCAGCCAGACAGAGGGCCACGGCTACACCTTC.

This clonotype was seen a handful of times. V usage is TRBV9 and J usage is TRBJ2-5; D is undetermined. There are 15 residues in the CDR3. From germline, CDR1 is SGDLS and CDR2 YYNGEE. V lost 3 bases, J lost 4 bases, and 16 bases lay in between. The CDR3 nucleotides read TGTGCCAGCAGCGCCCGGTTAGAATTCAGAGAGACCCAGTACTTC. Its protein product is CASSARLEFRETQYF.

Ten or more counts support this clonotype. The chain joins TRBV9 to TRBJ2-3; 7 nucleotides line up with TRBD1. With V trimmed by 2 bases and J by 3 bases, 9 bases remained unmatched. The CDR3 length is 16 residues. The germline V gene has CDR1 SGDLS and CDR2 YYNGEE. This CDR3 reads CASSVGTAEVTDTQYF. In nucleotides, the CDR3 is TGTGCCAGCAGCGTTGGGACAGCAGAGGTGACAGATACGCAGTATTTT.

V gene TRBV20-1 combines with J gene TRBJ2-1; D is ambiguous. The germline V and J ends were trimmed by 8 bases and 8 bases, with 13 bases remaining between them. This CDR3 contains 11 residues. Germline V gene lookup returns CDR1 DFQATT and CDR2 SNEGSKA (reference sequence). For the CDR3, the DNA is TGCAGTCCCCCCGGGCTCGATGAGCAGTTCTTC. It encodes CSPPGLDEQFF.

This clonotype showed up many times. The chain couples TRBV6-2 or TRBV6-3 to TRBJ1-1; D is undetermined. Germline loops: CDR1 MNHEY, CDR2 SVGEGT. CDR3 length equals 13 residues. The V and J ends lost 6 bases and 1 base respectively, with 9 bases between them. CDR3 bases: TGTGCCAGCAGGTTGACTAGGAACACTGAAGCTTTCTTT. Translated: CASRLTRNTEAFF.

This clonotype was recorded at least ten times. This rearrangement joins TRBV11-2 to TRBJ2-7; D is possibly TRBD1 or TRBD2 (5 bases each). This CDR3 is built from 15 residues. V was shortened by 2 bases and J by 6 bases, with 17 bases between the two germline ends. Germline V gene data show CDR1 as SGHAT and CDR2 as FQNNGV. The CDR3 DNA sequence: TGTGCCAGCAGCTTAAGAGGGGCCGGCCGGCTCGAGCAGTACTTC. Protein product: CASSLRGAGRLEQYF. Combining the CDR3 with reference TRBV11-2 and TRBJ2-7 gives the whole variable domain EAGVAQSPRYKIIEKRQSVAFWCNPISGHATLYWYQQILGQGPKLLIQFQNNGVVDDSQLPKDRFSAERLKGVDSTLKIQPAKLEDSAVYLCASSLRGAGRLEQYFGPGTRLTVT.

This clonotype was seen only a few times. The chain combines TRBV12-3 or TRBV12-4 with TRBJ2-5, with D uncertain. The CDR3 loop spans 14 amino acids. V dropped 6 bases and J dropped 1 base, with 12 bases sitting between them. This CDR3 reads CASSGTSRQETQYF. The DNA of the CDR3 is TGTGCCAGCAGCGGCACCTCCCGCCAAGAGACCCAGTACTTC.

This clonotype was seen repeatedly, ten times or more. The genes are TRBV27 and TRBJ2-7; no reliable D call. Deletions cut 3 bases from V and 2 bases from J, with 8 bases between. Germline V lookup: CDR1 MNHEY, CDR2 SMNVEV (reference sequence). The CDR3 is 13 residues long. The CDR3 protein is CASSFRATYEQYF. CDR3 DNA sequence: TGTGCCAGCAGTTTCAGAGCCACCTACGAGCAGTACTTC.

This clonotype was counted ten times or more. V is TRBV11-2 and J is TRBJ2-7; 9 bases map to TRBD1. The CDR3 is 15 residues long. V lost 3 bases and J lost 4; bases outside the gene matches: 7. Germline CDR1 is SGHAT and CDR2 is FQNNGV. Here the CDR3 reads CASSFWVDRGYEQYF. CDR3 sequence (DNA): TGTGCCAGCAGCTTTTGGGTAGACAGGGGGTACGAGCAGTACTTC.

The chain carries TRBV10-3 and TRBJ2-7; weak D call: TRBD2 (5 bases). The CDR3 length is 10 residues. Germline values: CDR1 ENHRY, CDR2 SYGVKD. The V end was cut by 8 bases, the J end by 9 bases, with 11 bases between. CDR3 DNA sequence: TGTGCCATCGGAGTGCGGGTGCAGTACTTC. It encodes CAIGVRVQYF.

There are many counts of this clonotype. This chain joins TRBV2 and TRBJ2-3; D is ambiguous. CDR1 SNHLY and CDR2 FYNNEI come from the germline V gene. This CDR3 contains 15 residues. Trimming took 2 bases from V and 2 from J, leaving 11 bases between them. CDR3 bases: TGTGCCAGCAGTGAATCTGTGGCGTACACAGATACGCAGTATTTT. Translated, it gives CASSESVAYTDTQYF.

This clonotype was found many times. One junction end does not reproduce the germline sequence, and a read error may be involved. J is TRBJ2-7 and V is TRBV5-1; D uncertain. The CDR3 runs to 12 residues. Germline lookup yields CDR1 SGHRS and CDR2 YFSETQ. This chain's CDR3 is CASGFNPTSTYF. DNA for the CDR3: TGCGCCAGCGGCTTTAACCCGACGTCAACCTACTTC. The whole variable domain, remainder taken from reference TRBV5-1 and TRBJ2-7, is KAGVTQTPRYLIKTRGQQVTLSCSPISGHRSVSWYQQTPGQGLQFLFEYFSETQRNKGNFPGRFSGRQFSNSRSEMNVSTLELGDSALYLCASGFNPTSTYFGPGTRLTVT.

This clonotype showed up many times. The chain links TRBV6-5 to TRBJ2-4; D ambiguous. The CDR3 is made up of 14 amino acids. CDR1 MNHEY and CDR2 SVGAGI come from the germline V gene. Trimming removed 0 bases from V and 6 bases from J, with 9 bases in between. This CDR3 is CASSYSRVGNIQYF. CDR3 sequence (DNA): TGTGCCAGCAGTTACTCCAGAGTAGGAAACATTCAGTACTTC.

The sample holds many counts of this clonotype. V and J are TRBV4-3 and TRBJ2-5, with 7 positions matching TRBD2. CDR3 length: 16 amino acids. Per the germline V gene, CDR1 is LGHNA and CDR2 is YSLEER. Trimming removed 1 base from V and 5 bases from J; junction bases left unmatched: 10. CDR3: CASSQVGLVAGETQYF. The CDR3 bases are TGCGCCAGCAGCCAAGTTGGACTAGTTGCCGGGGAGACCCAGTACTTC.

The genes are TRBV5-1 and TRBJ1-2; D is uncertain. In germline, CDR1 is SGHRS, CDR2 YFSETQ. V lost 0 bases, J lost 4 bases, and 10 bases lay in between. The CDR3 consists of 14 residues. The CDR3 protein is CASSLAEFLYGYTF. In DNA form, the CDR3 reads TGCGCCAGCAGCTTGGCAGAATTTCTCTATGGCTACACCTTC.

The J gene is TRBJ2-2, the V gene TRBV5-1; a weak D match, TRBD2 (5 bases). The CDR3 runs 15 residues. CDR1 and CDR2 (germline): SGHRS, YFSETQ. Trimming shortened V by 2 bases and J by 1 base, and 9 bases separated the two germline ends. The CDR3 protein is CASSLNAGNTGELFF. In DNA form, the CDR3 reads TGCGCCAGCAGCTTAAACGCGGGGAACACCGGGGAGCTGTTTTTT.

The chain employs TRBV20-1 and TRBJ1-1; D is unclear. The CDR3 length is 12 residues. Trimming took off 0 bases at V and 5 bases at J, with 7 bases between the two ends. Germline V CDR1 and CDR2: DFQATT, SNEGSKA (reference sequence). The CDR3 loop reads CSARDSRTEAFF. For the CDR3, the DNA is TGCAGTGCTAGAGACAGTAGGACTGAAGCTTTCTTT.

This chain joins TRBV20-1 and TRBJ2-2; the match to TRBD2 covers 10 bases. V shed 2 bases and J 4 bases; nucleotides not matched to a gene: 7. CDR1 and CDR2 from the germline V gene are DFQATT and SNEGSKA (reference sequence). The CDR3 contains 16 residues. CDR3 sequence (DNA): TGCAGTGCTAGAAGAGCGGGGGGGCCGGTCACCGGGGAGCTGTTTTTT. As protein: CSARRAGGPVTGELFF.